Presented here are 27 T cell receptor beta chains from one specimen sequenced in a study of T cells in Graves' hyperthyroidism and ophthalmopathy (dated by TCRdb to 2018 to 2020). Preparation of the library involved multiplex PCR. Sequencer: Illumina HiSeq 2000. TCR beta CDR3 regions were amplified from RNA transcripts. The TCR CDR3 was subjected to a first round of RT-PCR using the HTBI primer set and the Qiagen OneStep RT-PCR kit. Using fastp at Q25 and MiXCR, TCRdb reprocessed the public reads and kept productive beta chains. Records with the same CDR3 protein are collapsed into one entry carrying the most frequent genes and DNA. The sample contains 470,000 or so distinct CDR3 sequences, less than 25% of them found a single time. The ten largest clones take up 26% of the sample. Sequencing input: blood. The receptors originated from a man between 18 and 35 years old with Graves' hyperthyroidism.

As DNA, the CDR3 is TGTGCCACCAGCAGCCGGACAGCAGAGACCCAGTACTTC. It is translated as CATSSRTAETQYF. This rearrangement joins TRBV15 to TRBJ2-5; TRBD1 is a possible D gene (6 bases). Per the germline V gene, CDR1 is LNHNV and CDR2 is YYDKDF (reference sequence). V was clipped by 3 bases and J by 4 bases, with 9 bases between them. This CDR3 spans 13 amino acids.

The J gene is TRBJ2-5, the V gene TRBV18; D is undetermined. CDR1 and CDR2 (germline): KGHSH, LQKENI. Trimming cost V 2 bases and J 7 bases, with 5 bases left between them. The CDR3 has 11 residues. This chain's CDR3 is CASSPSATQYF. The CDR3, as DNA: TGTGCCAGCTCACCATCGGCGACCCAGTACTTC.

This clonotype has a count of ten or more. This chain connects TRBV28 to TRBJ1-5, with D tentatively TRBD1 (6 bases). The V and J ends lost 5 bases and 0 bases respectively, with 8 bases between them. The CDR3 is made up of 14 amino acids. CDR1 is MDHEN, CDR2 SYDVKM, per germline. The DNA of the CDR3 is TGTGCCAGCAGTCGGGACAATAGCAATCAGCCCCAGCATTTT. Translated: CASSRDNSNQPQHF.

The table lists this clonotype with many counts. The gene calls are TRBV18 and TRBJ1-5; 8 bases fit TRBD1. With V trimmed by 3 bases and J by 1 base, 2 bases remained unmatched. The CDR3 is made up of 15 amino acids. From germline, CDR1 is KGHSH and CDR2 LQKENI. Here the CDR3 reads CASSPRTGSNQPQHF. CDR3 coding DNA: TGTGCCAGCTCACCTAGGACAGGGAGCAATCAGCCCCAGCATTTT.

The chain uses TRBV13 and TRBJ2-7; D is possibly TRBD1 (6 bases). Trimming left V 5 bases short and J 5 bases short, with 13 bases between. This CDR3 has 13 amino acids. Per the germline V gene, CDR1 is PRHDT and CDR2 is FYEKMQ (reference sequence). CDR3 amino acids: CASSPGGDHEQYF. Here the CDR3 DNA reads TGTGCCAGCAGCCCTGGGGGCGACCACGAGCAGTACTTC.

The chain has TRBV28 and TRBJ2-1, with TRBD2 matching 13 bases. The germline V gene encodes CDR1 MDHEN and CDR2 SYDVKM. The CDR3 totals 14 residues. V was pared by 10 bases and J by 7 bases, with 7 bases of the junction left unmatched. CDR3 sequence (DNA): TGTGCCAACAGATTGACTAGCGGGGGGAATGAGCAGTTCTTC. Amino acid sequence: CANRLTSGGNEQFF.

This clonotype has a count of ten or more. The chain employs TRBV13 and TRBJ1-2; TRBD1 might be the D (5 bases). This CDR3 region has 21 residues. Trimming removed 5 bases at V and 0 bases at J, with 31 bases between. Germline values: CDR1 PRHDT, CDR2 FYEKMQ (reference sequence). CDR3: CASSDGQRPFTPAFPNYGYTF. Here the CDR3 DNA reads TGTGCCAGCAGCGATGGACAAAGACCGTTTACCCCCGCCTTCCCTAACTATGGCTACACCTTC.

The V gene is TRBV12-5, the J gene TRBJ2-2; D is unclear. Between the trimmed V and J ends, which lost 0 bases and 6 bases, there was a span of 8 bases. CDR3 length: 14 residues. CDR1 LGHNT and CDR2 FRNRAP come from the germline V gene. Here the CDR3 reads CASGLVSIAGELFF. The CDR3 bases are TGTGCTAGTGGTTTGGTATCGATAGCCGGGGAGCTGTTTTTT.

This clonotype has a handful of counts. The gene calls are TRBV9 and TRBJ1-6; no clear D gene. The CDR3 spans 15 residues. Trimming took off 0 bases at V and 7 bases at J, with 11 bases between the two ends. Germline CDR1 and CDR2: SGDLS and YYNGEE. Here the CDR3 reads CASSVEGRGNSPLHF. The CDR3 nucleotides read TGTGCCAGCAGCGTAGAAGGCCGCGGCAATTCACCCCTCCACTTT.

The V gene is TRBV9, the J gene TRBJ1-1, with TRBD1 matching 7 bases. CDR1 is SGDLS, CDR2 YYNGEE, per germline. The CDR3 runs 15 residues. J gave up 5 bases and V 4 bases, and 11 bases lay outside the gene matches. This chain's CDR3 is CASSSNRGRRTEAFF. The CDR3 DNA reads as TGTGCCAGCAGCTCTAACAGGGGAAGAAGGACTGAAGCTTTCTTT.

The chain joins TRBV6-1 to TRBJ2-7, with 12 bases identical to TRBD1. The CDR3 consists of 19 residues. Germline loops: CDR1 MNHNS, CDR2 SASEGT. The V segment lost 2 bases and the J segment 7 bases; nucleotides outside the gene matches: 18. The CDR3 DNA sequence: TGTGCCAGCAGTGAACCCCGGGACAGGGGGCTTGCGTTAAGCAGGGAGCAGTACTTC. The encoded protein is CASSEPRDRGLALSREQYF.

This chain joins TRBV12-3 or TRBV12-4 and TRBJ1-1; D unresolved. The CDR3 has 15 residues. Trimming stripped 3 bases from V and 2 bases from J, with 13 bases between. The CDR3 sequence is CASSFPDAKNTEAFF. The CDR3 bases are TGTGCCAGCAGTTTCCCGGACGCAAAAAACACTGAAGCTTTCTTT.

This clonotype was observed at least ten times. The CDR3 sequence is CASSLPPDGWSGNTIYF. The CDR3, as DNA: TGTGCCAGCAGTTTACCTCCCGATGGGTGGTCAGGAAACACCATATATTTT. The J gene is TRBJ1-3, the V gene TRBV28; D not resolved. This CDR3 is 17 amino acids long. V shed 2 bases and J shed 4 bases, with 18 bases lying between them. Germline assignment: CDR1 MDHEN and CDR2 SYDVKM.

This clonotype occurred many times. The V gene is TRBV29-1, the J gene TRBJ1-1; 7 bases are a match to TRBD1. After removal of 1 base from V and 0 bases from J, the junction contained 2 bases not matched to a gene. The CDR3 totals 14 residues. Germline V CDR1 and CDR2: SQVTM, ANQGSEA. In DNA form, the CDR3 reads TGCAGCGTTGAAGGGGACAGCGTGAACACTGAAGCTTTCTTT. It translates to CSVEGDSVNTEAFF.

The chain couples TRBV5-1 to TRBJ2-7, with 9 nucleotides matching TRBD1. V trimming: 4 bases; J trimming: 3 bases; junction bases outside the gene matches: 11. The CDR3 is made up of 16 amino acids. CDR1 and CDR2 (germline): SGHRS, YFSETQ. The CDR3 loop is CASSLFTTGGYYEQYF. The CDR3 nucleotides read TGCGCCAGCAGCCTATTCACGACAGGGGGGTACTACGAGCAGTACTTC.

The chain combines TRBV20-1 with TRBJ2-5; no definite D call. The CDR3 totals 15 residues. The germline gives CDR1 DFQATT, CDR2 SNEGSKA (reference sequence). The V and J ends lost 6 bases and 6 bases respectively, with 23 bases between them. CDR3 bases: TGCAGTGCCGCCTCTTTGATAGAAGGAAAGAAGACCCAGTACTTC. Its protein is CSAASLIEGKKTQYF.

This clonotype was seen only a few times. J is TRBJ1-1 and V is TRBV12-3 or TRBV12-4; 7 positions agree with TRBD1. This CDR3 is 16 amino acids long. With V trimmed by 5 bases and J by 1 base, 10 bases remained unmatched. The CDR3 DNA sequence: TGTGCCAGCAGTCCGGACAGGCCGATCTGGAACACTGAAGCTTTCTTT. This encodes CASSPDRPIWNTEAFF.

This clonotype has a count of ten or more. The V and J genes are TRBV11-2 and TRBJ1-2; D not resolved. This CDR3 spans 14 amino acids. CDR1 SGHAT and CDR2 FQNNGV come from the germline V gene. V was trimmed by 2 bases and J by 3 bases, leaving 10 bases between them. For the CDR3, the DNA is TGTGCCAGCAGCTTAAAATGGGGAGACTATGGCTACACCTTC. Translation: CASSLKWGDYGYTF.

This clonotype occurred a few times. The V gene is TRBV12-3 or TRBV12-4, the J gene TRBJ1-5; a weak D match, TRBD1 (5 bases). V lost 1 base, J lost 6 bases, and 13 bases lay in between. This CDR3 spans 15 amino acids. As DNA, the CDR3 is TGTGCCAGCAGTTTAGGGGACCCAAGGGGTCAGCCCCAGCATTTT. Its protein product is CASSLGDPRGQPQHF.

J is TRBJ2-7 and V is TRBV29-1; unclear D gene. Germline-derived CDR1 and CDR2 are SQVTM and ANQGSEA. The CDR3 consists of 11 residues. Trimming cost V 7 bases and J 3 bases, with 10 bases left between them. Written as DNA, the CDR3 is TGCAGCGGGATGCTTGACTACGAGCAGTACTTC. Translating gives CSGMLDYEQYF.

This clonotype has a handful of counts. The CDR3 spells CASSPPSGGTNTGELFF. Here the CDR3 DNA reads TGTGCCAGCTCACCACCGAGCGGGGGGACGAACACCGGGGAGCTGTTTTTT. The V and J genes are TRBV18 and TRBJ2-2; 9 positions match TRBD2. The V gene end was trimmed by 0 bases and the J gene end by 0 bases; junction bases not matched to a gene: 2. This CDR3 has 17 amino acids. In germline, CDR1 is KGHSH, CDR2 LQKENI.

This clonotype was seen ten or more times. This chain joins TRBV7-9 and TRBJ2-7, with D maybe TRBD2 (7 bases). The CDR3 has 14 residues. Trimming removed 4 bases at V and 2 bases at J, with 12 bases between. Germline-derived CDR1 and CDR2 are SEHNR and FQNEAQ (reference sequence). CDR3 sequence: CASSYGGQPYEQYF. The CDR3 DNA sequence: TGTGCCAGCAGCTACGGGGGGCAACCCTACGAGCAGTACTTC.

This clonotype was detected ten times or more. The genes are TRBV19 and TRBJ1-1, with D unclear. This CDR3 contains 14 residues. Germline CDR1 is LNHDA and CDR2 is SQIVND (reference sequence). Trimming took off 1 base at V and 1 base at J, with 7 bases between the two ends. The CDR3 DNA sequence: TGTGCCAGTAGTATAGGGACCCCGAACACTGAAGCTTTCTTT. Translation gives CASSIGTPNTEAFF.

The rearrangement joins TRBV15 to TRBJ1-2; 12 bases agree with TRBD1. V lost 2 bases, J lost 4 bases, and 11 bases stayed unmatched. Germline V gene sequence: CDR1 LNHNV, CDR2 YYDKDF (reference sequence). The CDR3 is 18 residues long. CDR3 coding DNA: TGTGCCACCAGCAGACGGGGGGGACAGGGGGCCGGTGGCTATGGCTACACCTTC. The encoded protein is CATSRRGGQGAGGYGYTF.

About this clonotype: A read error may explain this, as a much larger clone is one base away. The rearrangement joins TRBV5-5 to TRBJ1-5; D not certain. The CDR3 covers 15 residues. The germline CDR1 and CDR2 sequences are SGHKS and YYEKEE (reference sequence). In DNA form, the CDR3 reads TGTGCCAGCAGCTTGGAAGTGTCGAGCAATCAGCCCCAGCAGTTT. It codes for CASSLEVSSNQPQQF.

This clonotype was observed at least ten times. The J gene is TRBJ1-5, the V gene TRBV2; D not certain. Trimming pared 7 bases from V and 0 bases from J, leaving 10 bases between. This CDR3 comprises 14 residues. Germline CDR1 SNHLY, CDR2 FYNNEI. CDR3 sequence reads: CASKGPYSNQPQHF. Written as DNA, the CDR3 is TGTGCCAGCAAAGGCCCTTATAGCAATCAGCCCCAGCATTTT. Variable domain in full (rest from reference TRBV2 and TRBJ1-5): EPEVTQTPSHQVTQMGQEVILRCVPISNHLYFYWYRQILGQKVEFLVSFYNNEISEKSEIFDDQFSVERPDGSNFTLKIRSTKLEDSAMYFCASKGPYSNQPQHFGDGTRLSIL.

This clonotype was detected ten times or more. This chain joins TRBV12-3 or TRBV12-4 and TRBJ1-2, with 11 bases lining up with TRBD1. The CDR3 has 13 residues. V shed 7 bases, J shed 6 bases, and the junction held 4 bases outside the gene matches. CDR3 residues: CASTRDRGNGYTF. CDR3 coding DNA: TGTGCCAGCACCCGGGACAGGGGGAATGGCTACACCTTC.